What follows are 9 T cell receptor beta chains derived from one specimen sequenced in a study of early T cells in non-severe SARS-CoV-2 infection. TCRdb redid the calling of the 5' RACE reads with MiXCR, one entry per CDR3 protein. Of tens of thousands of distinct CDR3 sequences listed, about 5.3% are singletons. The sequencing used whole blood, collected at baseline. These TCRs come from an adult who was a healthcare worker with PCR-confirmed SARS-CoV-2 infection or an uninfected control (not recorded which).

This clonotype has ten or more counts. V and J are TRBV18 and TRBJ2-7; either TRBD1 or TRBD2 may fit D (5 bases each). The V end was cut by 5 bases, the J end by 7 bases, with 15 bases between. CDR3 length equals 13 residues. CDR1 and CDR2 from the germline V gene are KGHSH and LQKENI. CDR3 in amino acids: CASSSDVWGEQYF. The CDR3 bases are TGTGCCAGCTCATCGGACGTTTGGGGGGAGCAGTACTTC.

This clonotype was seen more than once but under ten times. The chain joins TRBV10-3 to TRBJ2-3; maybe TRBD1 (6 bases). V lost 6 bases and J 3 bases, leaving 16 bases between the germline ends. The CDR3 runs 15 residues. Germline V gene data show CDR1 as ENHRY and CDR2 as SYGVKD. In DNA form, the CDR3 reads TGTGCCATCAGCCGACAGGAGGCTGGAACAGATACGCAGTATTTT. Its translation is CAISRQEAGTDTQYF.

This clonotype was counted ten times or more. V and J are TRBV12-3 or TRBV12-4 and TRBJ1-1, with 9 positions matching TRBD1. J was trimmed by 12 bases and V by 5 bases; bases with no gene match: 13. This CDR3 comprises 14 residues. CDR3 amino acids: CASSPRTDRGSTFF. The CDR3 DNA is TGTGCCAGCAGTCCACGAACGGACAGGGGATCAACTTTCTTT.

This clonotype was counted at least ten times. The genes are TRBV19 and TRBJ2-2; 8 bases align to TRBD1. The germline gives CDR1 LNHDA, CDR2 SQIVND (reference sequence). The CDR3 runs to 14 residues. Trimming removed 9 bases from V and 5 bases from J; junction bases left unmatched: 8. CDR3 bases: TGTGCCAGCAGCGACAGGGGAATGACCGGGGAGCTGTTTTTT. It encodes CASSDRGMTGELFF.

This clonotype came up many times. V and J are TRBV10-1 and TRBJ2-7, with TRBD2 matching over 10 bases. CDR3 length equals 15 residues. Germline trimming cut 4 bases from V and 7 bases from J; bases unmatched to any gene: 10. Germline V CDR1 and CDR2: WNHNN, SYGVQD (reference sequence). The CDR3 nucleotides are TGCGCCAGCAGTGGAGGTAGCGGGAGGCCTGGAGAGCAGTACTTC. As protein: CASSGGSGRPGEQYF.

This clonotype was observed many times. The V call is TRBV20-1, the J call TRBJ1-6; the match to TRBD1 covers 9 bases. In germline, CDR1 is DFQATT, CDR2 SNEGSKA (reference sequence). The CDR3 extends over 15 amino acids. Trimming removed 6 bases from V and 7 bases from J; junction bases left unmatched: 10. The CDR3 DNA reads TGCAGTGCCACTTCCCCGGGACAGGGCAATTCACCCCTCCACTTT. Translation gives CSATSPGQGNSPLHF.

The V and J genes are TRBV3-1 and TRBJ1-5; D uncertain. Germline assignment: CDR1 LGHDT and CDR2 YNNKEL (reference sequence). This CDR3 spans 12 amino acids. The V gene lost 1 base and the J gene lost 6 bases, with 4 bases spanning the gap. This CDR3 reads CASSQGSQPQHF. CDR3 sequence (DNA): TGTGCCAGCAGCCAAGGTAGTCAGCCCCAGCATTTT.

This clonotype was recorded at least ten times. The chain's CDR3 is CASSFQGAGTEAFF. Written as DNA, the CDR3 is TGTGCCAGCAGTTTTCAGGGGGCGGGCACTGAAGCTTTCTTT. The rearrangement joins TRBV27 to TRBJ1-1, with 8 bases that match TRBD1. Germline CDR1 is MNHEY and CDR2 is SMNVEV (reference sequence). The CDR3 is 14 residues long. The junction had 4 bases not matched to a gene; V was cut back by 3 bases and J by 4 bases.

This clonotype was seen repeatedly, ten times or more. This sequence joins TRBV27 and TRBJ2-6; TRBD2 is a possible D gene (6 bases). The CDR3 contains 17 residues. Germline assignment: CDR1 MNHEY and CDR2 SMNVEV (reference sequence). V was trimmed by 2 bases and J by 0 bases, leaving 11 bases between them. CDR3 DNA: TGTGCCAGCAGTTTAAGTGCGGGGCACTCTGGGGCCAACGTCCTGACTTTC. Its protein product is CASSLSAGHSGANVLTF.